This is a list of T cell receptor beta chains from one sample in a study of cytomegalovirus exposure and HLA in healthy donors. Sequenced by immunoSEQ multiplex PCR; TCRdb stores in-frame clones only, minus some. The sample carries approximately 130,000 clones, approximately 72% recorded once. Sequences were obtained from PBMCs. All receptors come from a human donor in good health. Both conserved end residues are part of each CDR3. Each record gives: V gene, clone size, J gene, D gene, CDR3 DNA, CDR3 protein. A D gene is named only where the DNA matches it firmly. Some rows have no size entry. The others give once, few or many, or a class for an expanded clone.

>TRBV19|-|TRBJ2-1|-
TGTGCCAGTAGAGCTAGCGACCACTACAATGAGCAGTTCTTC
CASRASDHYNEQFF
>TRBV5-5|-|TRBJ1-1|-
TGTGCCAGCAGCCCACTTGGTCCGAACACTGAAGCTTTCTTT
CASSPLGPNTEAFF
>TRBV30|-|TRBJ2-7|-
TGTGCCTGGAGTGTAAGTGGGGGCCTTAAGTACGAGCAGTACTTC
CAWSVSGGLKYEQYF
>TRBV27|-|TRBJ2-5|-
-
CASSPLEFFGETQYF
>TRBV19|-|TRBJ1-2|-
TGTGCCAGTAGACTAGGCGGAGGTCATGGCTACACCTTC
CASRLGGGHGYTF
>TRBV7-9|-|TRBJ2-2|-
TGTGCCAGCAGCTTAGGTGTGGGCGCCGGGGAGCTGTTTTTT
CASSLGVGAGELFF
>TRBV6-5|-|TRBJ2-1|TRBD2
TGTGCCAGCAGCCCGACTAGCGGGGGGTACAATGAGCAGTTCTTC
CASSPTSGGYNEQFF
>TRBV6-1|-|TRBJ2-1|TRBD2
TGTGCCAGCAGTGAACAAGCGGGAGGGTCGTACAATGAGCAGTTCTTC
CASSEQAGGSYNEQFF
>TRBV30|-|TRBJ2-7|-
TGTGCCGCCACAGATACCTACGAGCAGTACTTC
CAATDTYEQYF
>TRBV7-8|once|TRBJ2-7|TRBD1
TGTGCCAGCAGCTTAGGTTTGGGGACAGGGTATTCCTACGAGCAGTACTTC
CASSLGLGTGYSYEQYF
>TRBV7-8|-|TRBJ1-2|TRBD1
TGTGCCAGCAGCTTATTCTCGGGGACAGGGGGTCTCGACTATGGCTACACCTTC
CASSLFSGTGGLDYGYTF
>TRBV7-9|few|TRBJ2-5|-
TGTGCCAGCAGCCCTCTGCAAGAGACCCAGTACTTC
CASSPLQETQYF
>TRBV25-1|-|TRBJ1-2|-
TGTGCCAGCAGTGAATATCGCACAGGCCGCTACACCTTC
CASSEYRTGRYTF
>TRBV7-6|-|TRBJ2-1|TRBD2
TGTGCCAGCAGCCGAAACAGCGGGGGGGCCTCCAATGAGCAGTTCTTC
CASSRNSGGASNEQFF
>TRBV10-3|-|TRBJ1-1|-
TGTGCCATCAGTGCCCTCATGGGGGGGATTAGGGAAGCTTTCTTT
CAISALMGGIREAFF
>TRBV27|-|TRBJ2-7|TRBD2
TGTGCCAGCAGTTTGACGGGAGGCTCCTACGAGCAGTACTTC
CASSLTGGSYEQYF
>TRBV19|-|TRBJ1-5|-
TGTGCCAGTAGAGCCCCCGGGGATCAGCCCCAGCATTTT
CASRAPGDQPQHF
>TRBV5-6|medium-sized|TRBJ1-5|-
TGTGCCAGCAGCATCGGGAGAAATCAGCCCCAGCATTTT
CASSIGRNQPQHF
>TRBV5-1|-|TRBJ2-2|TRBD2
TGCGCCAGCAGCCCCGGACTAGCGGGGGCCCTATCCCTCACCGGGGAGCTGTTTTTT
CASSPGLAGALSLTGELFF
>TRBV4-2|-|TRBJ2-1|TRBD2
TGTGCCAGCAGCAGATGGACTAGCGGTGACTACAATGAGCAGTTCTTC
CASSRWTSGDYNEQFF
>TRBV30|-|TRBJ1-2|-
TGTGCCTGGTTCACCGGCTATGGCTACACCTTC
CAWFTGYGYTF
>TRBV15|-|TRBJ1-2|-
TGTGCCACCAGCAGAGGGGGAGGGCTTGAGGGCTACACCTTC
CATSRGGGLEGYTF
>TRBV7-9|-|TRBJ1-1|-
TGTTCCAGCAGCTTACTTCTTGGGCCAATCACTGAAGCTTTCTTT
CSSSLLLGPITEAFF
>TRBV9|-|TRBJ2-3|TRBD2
TGTGCCAGCGGCGTAGGGGCGGGAGGGGGCACAGATACGCAGTATTTT
CASGVGAGGGTDTQYF
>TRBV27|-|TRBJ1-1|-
TGTGCCAGCAGTGGACGGGGGGTTTTAGGGAACACTGAAGCTTTCTTT
CASSGRGVLGNTEAFF
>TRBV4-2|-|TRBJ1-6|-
TGTGCCAGCAGCCAAGATGATGGGAGGGGAAATTCACCCCTCCACTTT
CASSQDDGRGNSPLHF
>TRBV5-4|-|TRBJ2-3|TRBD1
TGTGCCAGCAGTCGACCCGGGACAGGGATCGGGACAGATACGCAGTATTTT
CASSRPGTGIGTDTQYF
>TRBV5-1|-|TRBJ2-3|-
TGCGCCAGCAGGGGCGGGGCGGGAGATACGCAGTATTTT
CASRGGAGDTQYF
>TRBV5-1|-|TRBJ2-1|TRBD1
TGCGCCAGCAGCTGGGGACAGATCAATGAGCAGTTCTTC
CASSWGQINEQFF
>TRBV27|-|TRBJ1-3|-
TGTGCCAGCAGTTTTGCGGGACCCGGAAACACCATATATTTT
CASSFAGPGNTIYF
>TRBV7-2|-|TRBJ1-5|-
TGTGCCAGCAGCTTCAGTGGTGTTGGGCCCCAGCATTTT
CASSFSGVGPQHF
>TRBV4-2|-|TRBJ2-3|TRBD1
TGTGCCAGCAGCCAAGCGCCCAGGGGGCTGGGGGCAGATACGCAGTATTTT
CASSQAPRGLGADTQYF
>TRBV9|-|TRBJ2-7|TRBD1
TGTGCCAGCAGCCCCAAAGGGGACAGGGAACCTAAATACGAGCAGTACTTC
CASSPKGDREPKYEQYF
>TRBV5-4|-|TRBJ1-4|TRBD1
TGTGCCAGCAGGGACGGGACAGGGGGCCGGGGTAATGAAAAACTGTTTTTT
CASRDGTGGRGNEKLFF
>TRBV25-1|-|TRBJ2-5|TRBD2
TGTGCCAGCAGTGAGCCCGAATGGGGGGGACAAGAGACCCAGTACTTC
CASSEPEWGGQETQYF
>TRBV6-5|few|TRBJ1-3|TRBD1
TGTGCCAGCAGTTCGACAGGGGGCAGTGGAAACACCATATATTTT
CASSSTGGSGNTIYF
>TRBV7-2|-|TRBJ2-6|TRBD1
TGTGCCAGCAGCTCACAGGGGGCGAACGTCCTGACTTTC
CASSSQGANVLTF
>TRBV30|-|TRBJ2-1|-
TGTGCCTGGAGCGCATTTAGTGAGCAGTTCTTC
CAWSAFSEQFF
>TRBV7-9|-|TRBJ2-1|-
TGTGCCAGCAGCGCTGGCCAGGCCTACAATGAGCAGTTCTTC
CASSAGQAYNEQFF
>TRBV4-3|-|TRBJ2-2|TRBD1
TGCGCCAGCAGCCCAAGCAGGGGGTACGCCGGGGAGCTGTTTTTT
CASSPSRGYAGELFF
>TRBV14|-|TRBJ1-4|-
TGTGCCAGCAGCCAAGGCTACACAACTAATAAAAAACTGTTTTTT
CASSQGYTTNKKLFF
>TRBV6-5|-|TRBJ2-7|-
TGTGCCAGCAGTTACACAGGGCACGAGCAGTACTTC
CASSYTGHEQYF
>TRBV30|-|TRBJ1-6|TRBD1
TGTGCCTGGAGCTCAAAGGGGACAGGGAGGAGAATTTCACCCCTCCACTTT
CAWSSKGTGRRISPLHF
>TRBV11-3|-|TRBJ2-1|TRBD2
TGTGCCAGCAGCCCCAGGGGGACTAGCGGTTACAATGAGCAGTTCTTC
CASSPRGTSGYNEQFF
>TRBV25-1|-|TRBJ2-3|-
TGTGCCAGCAGTGAGCCTAGCAGCCTCACAGATACGCAGTATTTT
CASSEPSSLTDTQYF
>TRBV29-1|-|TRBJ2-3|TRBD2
TGCAGCGGCACTAGCGGGAGGTCGGATACGCAGTATTTT
CSGTSGRSDTQYF
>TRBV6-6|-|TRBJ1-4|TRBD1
TGTGCCAGCAGTCAGACAGGGCTCTCTGAAAAACTGTTTTTT
CASSQTGLSEKLFF
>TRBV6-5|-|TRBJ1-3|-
TGTGCCAGCAGTCCTACGTCTGGAAACACCATATATTTT
CASSPTSGNTIYF
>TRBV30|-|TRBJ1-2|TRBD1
TGTGCCTGGGGGACAGGGGGCCGCTACACCTTC
CAWGTGGRYTF
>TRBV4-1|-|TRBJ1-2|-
TGCGCCAGCAGCCAAGGGATGGGAGGGGCCGACTATGGCTACACCTTC
CASSQGMGGADYGYTF
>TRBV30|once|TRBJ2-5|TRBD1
TGTGCCTGGAGTCGTGGGCAGGGGGTGAGAGAGACCCAGTACTTC
CAWSRGQGVRETQYF
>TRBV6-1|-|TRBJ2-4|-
TGTGCCAGCAGTGAAGCCAGACTGACCCTATACAAAAACATTCAGTACTTC
CASSEARLTLYKNIQYF
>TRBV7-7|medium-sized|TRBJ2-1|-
TGTGCTAGCAGCTTGAGTGACGCCTCCGGGAGAAATGAGCAGTTCTTC
CASSLSDASGRNEQFF
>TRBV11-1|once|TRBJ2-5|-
TGTGCCAGCAGCTTATTTGCGAAGGAGACCCAGTACTTC
CASSLFAKETQYF
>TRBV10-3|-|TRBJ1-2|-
TGTGCCATCAGTGACGGGTTCGGGAAACTTTGG
CAISDGFGKLW
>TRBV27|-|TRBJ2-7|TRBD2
TGTGCCAGCAGCCGTTCTAGCGGGACCTACGAGCAGTACTTC
CASSRSSGTYEQYF
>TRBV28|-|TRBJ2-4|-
TGTGCCAGCAGACTAGGGGGTACCCGGGCCAAAAACATTCAGTACTTC
CASRLGGTRAKNIQYF